The rows below give T cell receptor beta chains drawn from one sample of a study of T-cell memory formation after mild COVID-19. TCRdb reanalysed the 5' RACE reads using MiXCR and keeps one entry per CDR3 protein. This table has 180,000 or so distinct CDR3 sequences, around 16% appearing once. Sequencing was performed on PBMCs or a T cell subset sorted from them (not recorded which). These receptors were obtained from an adult woman who had mild COVID-19 (a few samples of this study predate the infection). Cell type and time point are not known. Each CDR3 is given with its conserved first and last residue. A D gene is named only where the DNA matches it firmly. Part of the rows lack a size; the others show once, few, many or a class for expanded clones.

cdr3_aa | cdr3_nt | clone_size | d_call | j_call | v_call
CASSPRTGAGVDIQYF | TGTGCCAGCAGCCCAAGGACAGGGGCAGGAGTTGACATTCAGTACTTC | few | TRBD1 | TRBJ2-4 | TRBV11-2
CASSFKRSAAEQYF | TGTGCCAGCAGTTTTAAGAGATCCGCCGCTGAGCAGTACTTC | NA | NA | TRBJ2-7 | TRBV12-3/TRBV12-4
CASSLGTAFNEYF | TGTGCCAGCAGTTTAGGGACGGCTTTTAATGAGTACTTC | few | NA | TRBJ2-4 | TRBV12-3/TRBV12-4
CASSPPNEKLFF | TGTGCCAGCAGCCCCCCAAATGAAAAACTGTTTTTT | NA | NA | TRBJ1-4 | TRBV7-2
CASNPSGRGNQPQHF | TGTGCCAGCAACCCGTCGGGGAGGGGCAATCAGCCCCAGCATTTT | few | NA | TRBJ1-5 | TRBV6-5
CASSSRDREFNEQFF | TGCGCCAGCAGCTCCCGGGACAGGGAGTTCAATGAGCAGTTCTTC | NA | TRBD1 | TRBJ2-1 | TRBV5-1
CATSAGGSNYGYTF | TGTGCCACCAGTGCCGGCGGTTCAAACTATGGCTACACCTTC | NA | NA | TRBJ1-2 | TRBV24-1
CASSRQGSYEQYF | TGTGCCAGCAGCCGACAGGGTTCCTACGAGCAGTACTTC | NA | TRBD1 | TRBJ2-7 | TRBV3-1
CSAKAGRSGNTIYF | TGCAGTGCTAAGGCGGGCCGCTCTGGAAACACCATATATTTT | NA | NA | TRBJ1-3 | TRBV20-1
CASSPTGLAGETQYF | TGTGCCAGCAGCCCCACGGGACTAGCTGGGGAGACCCAGTACTTC | NA | TRBD2 | TRBJ2-5 | TRBV7-2
CASSPGPNEQFF | TGTGCCAGCAGCCCCGGGCCCAATGAGCAGTTCTTC | many | NA | TRBJ2-1 | TRBV3-1
CASSVVDRLSSYNEQFF | TGTGCCAGCAGCGTAGTGGATCGGTTGAGCTCCTACAATGAGCAGTTCTTC | NA | NA | TRBJ2-1 | TRBV9
CASSLRTGEAFF | TGTGCCAGCAGTTTACGGACAGGTGAAGCTTTCTTT | NA | TRBD1 | TRBJ1-1 | TRBV27
CASRPRVQNTEAFF | TGCGCCAGCAGACCGAGGGTCCAGAACACTGAAGCTTTCTTT | few | NA | TRBJ1-1 | TRBV5-1
CASSQGLRQPQHF | TGTGCCAGCAGCCAGGGGCTGAGGCAGCCCCAGCATTTT | NA | NA | TRBJ1-5 | TRBV3-1
CASSARDYVETQYF | TGTGCCAGCAGCGCCCGGGACTACGTGGAGACCCAGTACTTC | NA | TRBD2 | TRBJ2-5 | TRBV9
CASSLGGTLVEQYF | TGTGCCAGCAGCTTAGGGGGGACCCTAGTCGAGCAGTACTTC | NA | NA | TRBJ2-7 | TRBV7-2
CSAPGASTGELFF | TGCAGTGCCCCGGGGGCTTCAACCGGGGAGCTGTTTTTT | many | NA | TRBJ2-2 | TRBV20-1
CAWTPLGTSGNTDTQYF | TGTGCCTGGACCCCGCTCGGGACTAGCGGCAACACAGATACGCAGTATTTT | NA | TRBD2 | TRBJ2-3 | TRBV30
CSASYGADTQYF | TGCAGTGCTAGCTACGGTGCAGATACGCAGTATTTT | few | NA | TRBJ2-3 | TRBV20-1
CSARVSGGADEQYF | TGCAGTGCTAGAGTCTCAGGGGGCGCAGACGAGCAGTACTTC | NA | TRBD1 | TRBJ2-7 | TRBV20-1
CASSLDRVSPLHF | TGTGCCAGCAGCCTGGACCGGGTTTCACCCCTCCACTTT | few | NA | TRBJ1-6 | TRBV5-5
CASSSIPGTSHSGANVLTF | TGTGCCAGCAGCTCCATTCCCGGGACATCCCACTCTGGGGCCAACGTCCTGACTTTC | NA | NA | TRBJ2-6 | TRBV27
CASSYAPMKSTAGGALDTQYF | TGTGCCAGCAGTTACGCACCTATGAAATCGACAGCTGGCGGGGCCCTAGATACGCAGTATTTT | many | NA | TRBJ2-3 | TRBV6-2/TRBV6-3
CASSLGTGGSSYEQYF | TGTGCCAGCAGCTTGGGGACAGGGGGATCCTCCTACGAGCAGTACTTC | NA | TRBD1 | TRBJ2-7 | TRBV5-4
CSARKGASNSPLHF | TGCAGTGCTAGAAAGGGGGCGAGTAATTCACCCCTCCACTTT | NA | TRBD1 | TRBJ1-6 | TRBV20-1
CASREEGETQYF | TGCGCCAGCAGGGAAGAGGGAGAGACCCAGTACTTC | few | NA | TRBJ2-5 | TRBV5-1
CASRGQGENTF | TGTGCCAGCAGGGGACAGGGGGAAAACACCTTC | NA | TRBD1 | TRBJ1-2 | TRBV2
CASSFGPGVPLRGANVLTF | TGTGCCAGCAGTTTCGGGCCGGGGGTTCCCCTTCGGGGGGCCAACGTCCTGACTTTC | NA | NA | TRBJ2-6 | TRBV12-3/TRBV12-4
CASSFSPGRETQYF | TGTGCCAGCAGCTTTTCACCAGGGAGGGAGACCCAGTACTTC | few | NA | TRBJ2-5 | TRBV7-6
CASSLDGTGSYNEQFF | TGTGCCAGCAGCTTAGATGGGACAGGGTCATACAATGAGCAGTTCTTC | NA | TRBD1 | TRBJ2-1 | TRBV7-2
CASTLSGGSNYEQYF | TGTGCCAGCACCCTTAGCGGGGGAAGCAACTACGAGCAGTACTTC | few | TRBD2 | TRBJ2-7 | TRBV3-1
CASGQGDYEQYF | TGTGCCAGCGGACAGGGGGACTACGAGCAGTACTTC | few | TRBD1 | TRBJ2-7 | TRBV12-3/TRBV12-4
CASSTTGGATEAFF | TGTGCCAGCAGCACTACAGGAGGGGCGACTGAAGCTTTCTTT | NA | NA | TRBJ1-1 | TRBV7-2
CASSPRLLAVSSGANVLTF | TGTGCCAGCAGCCCGCGACTGCTAGCGGTTAGCTCTGGGGCCAACGTCCTGACTTTC | few | TRBD2 | TRBJ2-6 | TRBV2
CASSGGTATYEQYF | TGCGCCAGCAGCGGCGGGACGGCTACCTACGAGCAGTACTTC | NA | NA | TRBJ2-7 | TRBV5-1
CSARSPSRPDTQYF | TGCAGTGCTAGATCCCCTTCCCGGCCGGATACGCAGTATTTT | few | NA | TRBJ2-3 | TRBV20-1
CASSLAGQGMENIQYF | TGTGCCAGCAGTCTAGCTGGACAGGGGATGGAAAACATTCAGTACTTC | NA | TRBD1 | TRBJ2-4 | TRBV12-3/TRBV12-4
CAWTMEVDTQYF | TGTGCCTGGACCATGGAGGTAGATACGCAGTATTTT | few | NA | TRBJ2-3 | TRBV30
CASSSRGAFTDTQYF | TGTGCCAGCAGTTCGCGGGGGGCGTTCACAGATACGCAGTATTTT | NA | TRBD2 | TRBJ2-3 | TRBV12-3/TRBV12-4
CASTLDTAGHNEQFF | TGTGCCAGTACATTGGACACGGCGGGGCACAATGAGCAGTTCTTC | few | NA | TRBJ2-1 | TRBV2
CASSRGTVATEAFF | TGTGCCAGTAGTCGGGGGACGGTCGCAACTGAAGCTTTCTTT | few | NA | TRBJ1-1 | TRBV19
CASSKTGANVLTF | TGTGCCAGCAGTAAAACAGGGGCCAACGTCCTGACTTTC | NA | NA | TRBJ2-6 | TRBV25-1
CASSPGQGLSEQYF | TGCGCCAGCAGCCCGGGACAGGGTCTGTCCGAGCAGTACTTC | NA | TRBD1 | TRBJ2-7 | TRBV5-1
CATQRPGATGELFF | TGTGCCACCCAACGTCCGGGGGCAACCGGGGAGCTGTTTTTT | few | NA | TRBJ2-2 | TRBV24-1
CAWKTGYASYEQYF | TGTGCCTGGAAGACAGGTTATGCTTCCTACGAGCAGTACTTC | NA | NA | TRBJ2-7 | TRBV30
CASSPSQYGYTF | TGTGCCAGCAGCCCTAGTCAGTATGGCTACACCTTC | NA | NA | TRBJ1-2 | TRBV14
CASSQVPRTGTYEQYF | TGCGCCAGCAGCCAAGTCCCCCGGACTGGGACCTACGAGCAGTACTTC | NA | NA | TRBJ2-7 | TRBV4-1
CASSLQGLIVSNTEAFF | TGTGCCAGCAGTTTACAGGGTTTAATCGTCTCGAACACTGAAGCTTTCTTT | NA | NA | TRBJ1-1 | TRBV12-3/TRBV12-4
CSAAQGTEAFF | TGCAGTGCCGCACAGGGGACTGAAGCTTTCTTT | few | TRBD1 | TRBJ1-1 | TRBV20-1
CSVRGGRQGRLNEQFF | TGCAGCGTTCGGGGGGGGAGACAGGGGCGGTTGAATGAGCAGTTCTTC | few | NA | TRBJ2-1 | TRBV29-1
CASSQAQPTYRGNEQFF | TGCGCCAGCAGCCAAGCGCAACCCACCTACAGGGGGAATGAGCAGTTCTTC | many | TRBD1 | TRBJ2-1 | TRBV4-1
CSVSARTDTQYF | TGCAGCGTTTCGGCTAGGACAGATACGCAGTATTTT | few | NA | TRBJ2-3 | TRBV29-1